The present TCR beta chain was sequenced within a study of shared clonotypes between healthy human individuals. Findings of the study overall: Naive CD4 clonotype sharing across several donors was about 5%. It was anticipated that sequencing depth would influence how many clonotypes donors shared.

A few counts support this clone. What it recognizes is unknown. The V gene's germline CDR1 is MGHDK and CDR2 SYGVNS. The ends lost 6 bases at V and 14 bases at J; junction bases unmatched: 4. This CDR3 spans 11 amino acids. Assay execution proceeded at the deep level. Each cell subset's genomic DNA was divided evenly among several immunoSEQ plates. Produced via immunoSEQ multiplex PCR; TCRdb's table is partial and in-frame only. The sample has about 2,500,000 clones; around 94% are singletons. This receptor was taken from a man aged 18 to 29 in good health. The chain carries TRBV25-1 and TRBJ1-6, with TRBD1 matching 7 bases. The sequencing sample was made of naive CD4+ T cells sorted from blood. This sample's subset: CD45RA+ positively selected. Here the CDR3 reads CASRQGPTLHF. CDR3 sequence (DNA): TGTGCCAGCAGACAGGGGCCCACCCTCCACTTT.